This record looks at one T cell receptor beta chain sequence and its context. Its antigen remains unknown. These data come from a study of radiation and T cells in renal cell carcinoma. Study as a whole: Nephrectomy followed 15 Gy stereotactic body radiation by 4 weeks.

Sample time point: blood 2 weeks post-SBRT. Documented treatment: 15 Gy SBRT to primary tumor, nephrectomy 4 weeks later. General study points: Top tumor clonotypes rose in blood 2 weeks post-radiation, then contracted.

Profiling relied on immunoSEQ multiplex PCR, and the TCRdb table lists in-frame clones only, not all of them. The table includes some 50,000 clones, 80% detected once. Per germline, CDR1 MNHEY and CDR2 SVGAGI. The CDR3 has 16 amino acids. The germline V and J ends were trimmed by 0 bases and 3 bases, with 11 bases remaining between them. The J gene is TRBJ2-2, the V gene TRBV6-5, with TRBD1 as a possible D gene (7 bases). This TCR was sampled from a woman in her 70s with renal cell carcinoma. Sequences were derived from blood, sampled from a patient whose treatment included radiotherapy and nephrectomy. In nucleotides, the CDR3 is TGTGCCAGCAGTTACTCCGGCAGGGGGGACACCGGGGAGCTGTTTTTT. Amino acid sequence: CASSYSGRGDTGELFF.